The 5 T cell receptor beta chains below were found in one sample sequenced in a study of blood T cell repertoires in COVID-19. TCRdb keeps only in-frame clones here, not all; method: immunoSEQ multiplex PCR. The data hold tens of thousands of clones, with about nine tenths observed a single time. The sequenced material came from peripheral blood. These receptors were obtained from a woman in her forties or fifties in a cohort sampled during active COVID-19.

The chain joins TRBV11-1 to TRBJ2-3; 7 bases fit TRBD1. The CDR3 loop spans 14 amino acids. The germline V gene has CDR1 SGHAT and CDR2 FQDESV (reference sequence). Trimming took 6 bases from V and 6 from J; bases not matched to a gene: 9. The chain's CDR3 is CASRRDRSGDTQYF. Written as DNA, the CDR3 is TGTGCCAGCAGAAGGGACAGATCTGGGGATACGCAGTATTTT.

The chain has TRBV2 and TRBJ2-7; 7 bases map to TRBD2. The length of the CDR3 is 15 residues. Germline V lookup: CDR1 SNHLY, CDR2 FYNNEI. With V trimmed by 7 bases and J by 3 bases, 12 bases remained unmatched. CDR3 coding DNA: TGTGCCAGCACCCCCCCCGGGGGGACTGTCTACGAGCAGTACTTC. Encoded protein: CASTPPGGTVYEQYF.

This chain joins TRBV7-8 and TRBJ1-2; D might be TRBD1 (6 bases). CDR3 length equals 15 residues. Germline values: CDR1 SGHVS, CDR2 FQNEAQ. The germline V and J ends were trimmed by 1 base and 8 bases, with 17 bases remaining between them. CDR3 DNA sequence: TGTGCCAGCAGCTTAGATGGTCGCACAGGGACGGGCTACACCTTC. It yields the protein CASSLDGRTGTGYTF.

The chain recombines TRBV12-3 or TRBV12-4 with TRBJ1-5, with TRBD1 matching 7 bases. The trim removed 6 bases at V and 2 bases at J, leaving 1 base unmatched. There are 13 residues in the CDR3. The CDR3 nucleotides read TGTGCCAGCAGCGGACAGGGCAATCAGCCCCAGCATTTT. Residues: CASSGQGNQPQHF.

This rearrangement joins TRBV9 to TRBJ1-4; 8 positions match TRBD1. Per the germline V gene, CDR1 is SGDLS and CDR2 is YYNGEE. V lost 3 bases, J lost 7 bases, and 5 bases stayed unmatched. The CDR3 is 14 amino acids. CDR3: CASSAGQGGEKLFF. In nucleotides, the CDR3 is TGTGCCAGCAGCGCTGGACAGGGTGGTGAAAAACTGTTTTTT.